This passage covers 5 T cell receptor beta chains from one sample sequenced in a study of shared T cell receptors in the human thymus. Libraries were prepared by immunoSEQ multiplex PCR; TCRdb keeps only in-frame clonotypes and omits some of them. The sample contains 720,000 or so clones, 80% to 90% of which appear only once. In addition, the sample was reused for a study of human thymus T cells.

The sequenced sample was thymocytes. These receptors all come from a girl under three years old with a congenital heart defect.

V usage is TRBV5-1 and J usage is TRBJ1-6, with 8 bases matching TRBD1. Germline V lookup: CDR1 SGHRS, CDR2 YFSETQ. V was clipped by 4 bases and J by 8 bases; unmatched bases: 8. The CDR3 sequence is 15 residues long. CDR3 in DNA: TGCGCCAGCAGCGGAACGGGACAGGCCGATTCACCCCTCCACTTT. Encoded protein: CASSGTGQADSPLHF.

The chain employs TRBV27 and TRBJ1-2; 9 bases are a match to TRBD1. The length of the CDR3 is 13 residues. In germline, CDR1 is MNHEY, CDR2 SMNVEV (reference sequence). V shed 5 bases, J shed 8 bases, and the junction held 6 bases outside the gene matches. The CDR3 DNA reads as TGTGCCAGCAGTATAAACAGGGGGCGCGGCTACACCTTC. This codes for CASSINRGRGYTF.

This chain connects TRBV27 to TRBJ2-1, with 9 bases that match TRBD1. Trimming removed 0 bases from V and 3 bases from J; junction bases left unmatched: 12. This CDR3 spans 19 amino acids. Germline CDR1 MNHEY, CDR2 SMNVEV (reference sequence). The CDR3 coding sequence is TGTGCCAGCAGTTTATCGGTTCCGGGACAGGGAGGTGGCTACAATGAGCAGTTCTTC. Amino acid sequence: CASSLSVPGQGGGYNEQFF.

The chain uses TRBV5-1 and TRBJ2-7; no firm D call. The CDR3 is 15 residues long. Looked up from germline, CDR1 is SGHRS and CDR2 is YFSETQ. Trimming removed 0 bases at V and 0 bases at J, with 10 bases between. DNA for the CDR3: TGCGCCAGCAGCTTGGACGGCGGTAGCTCCTACGAGCAGTACTTC. Encoded protein: CASSLDGGSSYEQYF. Filled out from reference TRBV5-1 and TRBJ2-7, the complete variable domain reads KAGVTQTPRYLIKTRGQQVTLSCSPISGHRSVSWYQQTPGQGLQFLFEYFSETQRNKGNFPGRFSGRQFSNSRSEMNVSTLELGDSALYLCASSLDGGSSYEQYFGPGTRLTVT.

The rearrangement joins TRBV2 to TRBJ1-1; 9 bases match TRBD1. The CDR3 loop spans 15 amino acids. Germline-derived CDR1 and CDR2 are SNHLY and FYNNEI. The J segment lost 0 bases and the V segment lost 7 bases, leaving 6 bases of the junction unmatched. Written as DNA, the CDR3 is TGTGCCAGCAAGGGGACAGGGTCGATGAACACTGAAGCTTTCTTT. Residues: CASKGTGSMNTEAFF. Full variable domain (missing parts from reference TRBV2 and TRBJ1-1): EPEVTQTPSHQVTQMGQEVILRCVPISNHLYFYWYRQILGQKVEFLVSFYNNEISEKSEIFDDQFSVERPDGSNFTLKIRSTKLEDSAMYFCASKGTGSMNTEAFFGQGTRLTVV.